The text below deals with one TCR beta chain. The antigen remains unidentified. The assay was immunoSEQ multiplex PCR, and TCRdb's table has in-frame clones only and misses some. The repertoire consists of about 49,000 clones, with 45% to 55% occurring once and the leading ten covering 30% to 35%. This entry comes from a study of cytotoxic CD8 clonotypes in ibrutinib-treated CLL. Notes on the study in general: Clonality, elevated at ibrutinib response, dropped back toward baseline at progression. Measured clonality at baseline was greater than in age-matched healthy donors and tracked with circulating CD8+ T-cell counts.

The origin of this receptor is a human donor with chronic lymphocytic leukemia. The specimen was PBMCs, collected after 12 months of ibrutinib treatment.

Here the CDR3 reads CASSQVSGGRETQYF. In nucleotides, the CDR3 is TGCGCCAGCAGCCAAGTTTCGGGAGGGCGAGAGACCCAGTACTTC. This rearrangement joins TRBV4-1 to TRBJ2-5; 8 bases map to TRBD2. The CDR3 totals 15 residues. V gave up 1 base and J gave up 4 bases; unmatched junction bases: 5. Per germline, CDR1 MGHRA and CDR2 YSYEKL.